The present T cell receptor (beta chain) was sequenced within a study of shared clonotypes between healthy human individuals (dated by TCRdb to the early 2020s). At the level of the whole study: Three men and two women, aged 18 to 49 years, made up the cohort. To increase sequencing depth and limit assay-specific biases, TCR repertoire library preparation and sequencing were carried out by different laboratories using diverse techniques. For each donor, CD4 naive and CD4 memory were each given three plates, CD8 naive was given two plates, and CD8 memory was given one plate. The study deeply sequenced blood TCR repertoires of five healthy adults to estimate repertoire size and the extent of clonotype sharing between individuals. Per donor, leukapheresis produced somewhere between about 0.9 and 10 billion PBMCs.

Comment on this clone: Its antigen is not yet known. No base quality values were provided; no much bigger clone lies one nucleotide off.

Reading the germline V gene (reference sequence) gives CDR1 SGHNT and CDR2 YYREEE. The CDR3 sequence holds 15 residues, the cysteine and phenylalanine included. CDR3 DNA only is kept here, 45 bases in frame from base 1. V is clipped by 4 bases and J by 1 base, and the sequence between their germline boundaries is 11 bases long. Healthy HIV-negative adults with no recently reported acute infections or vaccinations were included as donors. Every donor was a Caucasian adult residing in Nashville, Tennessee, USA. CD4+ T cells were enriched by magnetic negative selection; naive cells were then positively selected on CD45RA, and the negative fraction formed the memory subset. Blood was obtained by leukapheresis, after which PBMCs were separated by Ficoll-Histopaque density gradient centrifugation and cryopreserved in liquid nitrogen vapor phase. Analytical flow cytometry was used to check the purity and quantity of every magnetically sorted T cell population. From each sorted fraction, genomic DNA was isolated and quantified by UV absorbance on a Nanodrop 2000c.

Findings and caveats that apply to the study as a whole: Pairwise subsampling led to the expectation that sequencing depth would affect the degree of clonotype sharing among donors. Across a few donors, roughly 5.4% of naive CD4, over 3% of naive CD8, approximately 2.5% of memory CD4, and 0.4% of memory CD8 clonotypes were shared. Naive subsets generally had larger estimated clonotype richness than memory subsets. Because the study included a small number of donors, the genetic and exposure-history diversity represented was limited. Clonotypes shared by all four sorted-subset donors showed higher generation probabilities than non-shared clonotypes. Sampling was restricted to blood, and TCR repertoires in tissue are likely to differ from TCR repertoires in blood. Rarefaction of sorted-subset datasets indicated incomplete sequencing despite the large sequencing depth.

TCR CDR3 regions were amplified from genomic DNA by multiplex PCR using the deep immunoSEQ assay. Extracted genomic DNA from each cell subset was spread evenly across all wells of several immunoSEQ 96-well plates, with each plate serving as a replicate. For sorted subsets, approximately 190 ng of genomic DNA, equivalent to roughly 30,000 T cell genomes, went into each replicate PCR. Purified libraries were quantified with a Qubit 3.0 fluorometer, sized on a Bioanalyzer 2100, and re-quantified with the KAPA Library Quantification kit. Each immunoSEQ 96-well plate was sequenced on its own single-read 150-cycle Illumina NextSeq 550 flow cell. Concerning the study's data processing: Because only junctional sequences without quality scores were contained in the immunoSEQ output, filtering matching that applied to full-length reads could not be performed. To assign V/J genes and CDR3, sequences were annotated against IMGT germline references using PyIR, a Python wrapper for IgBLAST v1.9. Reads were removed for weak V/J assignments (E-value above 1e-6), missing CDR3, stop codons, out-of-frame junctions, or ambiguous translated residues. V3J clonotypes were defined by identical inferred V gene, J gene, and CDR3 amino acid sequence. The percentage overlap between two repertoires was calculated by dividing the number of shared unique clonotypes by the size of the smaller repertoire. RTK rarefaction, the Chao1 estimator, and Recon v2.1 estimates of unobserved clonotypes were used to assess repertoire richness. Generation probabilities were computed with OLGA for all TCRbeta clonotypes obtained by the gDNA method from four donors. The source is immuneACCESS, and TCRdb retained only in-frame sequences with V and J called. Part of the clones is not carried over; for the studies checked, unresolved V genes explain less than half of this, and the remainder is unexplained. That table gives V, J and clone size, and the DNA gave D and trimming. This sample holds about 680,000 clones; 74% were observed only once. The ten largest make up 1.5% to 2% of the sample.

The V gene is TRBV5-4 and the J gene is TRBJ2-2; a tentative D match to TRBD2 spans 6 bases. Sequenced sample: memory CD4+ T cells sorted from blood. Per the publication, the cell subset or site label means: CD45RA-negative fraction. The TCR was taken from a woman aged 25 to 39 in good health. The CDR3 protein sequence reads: CASSLLGLNTGELFF. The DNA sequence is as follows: TGTGCCAGCAGCCTTCTGGGACTGAACACCGGGGAGCTGTTTTTT.